Presented here are 9 T cell receptor beta chains from one specimen sequenced in a study of blood T cell repertoires in COVID-19. Using immunoSEQ multiplex PCR, the repertoire was profiled, and TCRdb retains in-frame clones only, with some absent. Of approximately 65,000 clones in the sample, around 80% were seen once. The sequenced sample consisted of peripheral blood. The receptors were sampled from a man aged 60 to 75 with acute or convalescent COVID-19.

This clone was seen just once. The chain is built from TRBV5-6 and TRBJ1-6; D gene uncertain. Germline-derived CDR1 and CDR2 are SGHDT and YYEEEE. The CDR3 is 14 residues long. The ends were cut back, 4 bases at V and 8 bases at J, with 13 bases in the middle. The CDR3: CASSPGDYDSPLHF. In DNA, the CDR3 is TGTGCCAGCAGCCCAGGTGATTATGATTCACCCCTCCACTTT.

J is TRBJ2-7 and V is TRBV24-1; possibly TRBD2 for D (6 bases). Germline loops: CDR1 KGHDR, CDR2 SFDVKD. The CDR3 runs to 15 residues. V lost 5 bases, J lost 5 bases, and 18 bases lay in between. For the CDR3, the DNA is TGTGCCACCAGTGCTGGGGCGGGACTGGTGCACGAGCAGTACTTC. Translating it yields CATSAGAGLVHEQYF.

The CDR3 bases are TGTGCCAGCAGTTCCCGGGACAGGGAAAATTCACCCCTCCACTTT. This translates into CASSSRDRENSPLHF. The chain joins TRBV6-2 or TRBV6-3 to TRBJ1-6, with 9 positions matching TRBD1. Per the germline V gene, CDR1 is MNHEY and CDR2 is SVGEGT. V lost 4 bases, J lost 7 bases, and 5 bases stayed unmatched. The CDR3 has 15 residues.

This clone was recorded only once. V is TRBV15 and J is TRBJ1-2; TRBD1 matches at 8 bases. J was trimmed by 13 bases and V by 4 bases; bases with no gene match: 8. The V gene's germline CDR1 is LNHNV and CDR2 YYDKDF (reference sequence). The CDR3 has 12 amino acids. Written as DNA, the CDR3 is TGTGCCACCAGCACGGACAGGGTTATTGGCACCTTC. Protein sequence: CATSTDRVIGTF.

The rearrangement joins TRBV5-1 to TRBJ2-7; 10 bases are a match to TRBD2. CDR3 length: 16 amino acids. The germline gives CDR1 SGHRS, CDR2 YFSETQ. V gave up 0 bases and J gave up 3 bases; unmatched junction bases: 6. CDR3 sequence reads: CASSLGASGSFYEQYF. CDR3 DNA: TGCGCCAGCAGCTTGGGGGCTAGCGGGAGTTTCTACGAGCAGTACTTC.

Only one count was recorded for this clone. This sequence joins TRBV6-5 and TRBJ1-1, with 7 bases aligning to TRBD1. The CDR3 sequence is 15 residues long. Trimming took 6 bases from V and 1 from J; bases not matched to a gene: 8. Per germline, CDR1 MNHEY and CDR2 SVGAGI. Here the CDR3 reads CASRQPGGPNTEAFF. The CDR3 DNA is TGTGCCAGCAGACAGCCAGGGGGACCGAACACTGAAGCTTTCTTT.

In this sample, this clone turned up a few times. CDR3 in DNA: TGCGCCAGCAGCACCAAGACTAGATACAATGAGCAGTTCTTC. The encoded protein is CASSTKTRYNEQFF. V gene TRBV5-1 combines with J gene TRBJ2-1; TRBD2 might be the D (6 bases). CDR1 is SGHRS, CDR2 YFSETQ, per germline. CDR3 size: 14 residues. Trimming pared 4 bases from V and 4 bases from J, leaving 12 bases between.

The chain has TRBV9 and TRBJ2-7, with 9 nucleotides matching TRBD2. The CDR3 sequence is 15 residues long. Germline CDR1 is SGDLS and CDR2 is YYNGEE. The junction had 9 bases not matched to a gene; V was cut back by 4 bases and J by 4 bases. As DNA, the CDR3 is TGTGCCAGCAGCATCTCCGATAGCGGGAGATACGAGCAGTACTTC. Protein product: CASSISDSGRYEQYF.

The chain links TRBV5-8 to TRBJ1-1; D call uncertain. V was cut by 4 bases and J by 5 bases, with 18 bases left in between. The CDR3 is made up of 15 amino acids. Germline values: CDR1 SGHTS, CDR2 YDEGEE. The CDR3 coding sequence is TGTGCCAGCAGCCCAGCCCGGGAACTAAAAACTGAAGCTTTCTTT. It yields the protein CASSPARELKTEAFF.